Below, one TCR beta chain is given with its context. Germline trimming cut 5 bases from V and 2 bases from J; bases unmatched to any gene: 14. CDR3 size: 16 residues. Germline-derived CDR1 and CDR2 are SQVTM and ANQGSEA. The sample is drawn from a study of OX40 agonist ivuxolimab in advanced cancers. Whole-study context: Ivuxolimab, which patients received intravenously every 2 weeks, was dosed at 0.01 to 10 mg/kg.

Libraries were prepared by immunoSEQ multiplex PCR; TCRdb keeps only in-frame clonotypes and omits some of them. This sample has about 64,000 clones, with roughly 80% found just once. This sequence joins TRBV29-1 and TRBJ1-1; TRBD1 agrees at 7 bases. The source material was CD4+ or CD8+ T cells sorted from blood, sampled in a trial of the OX40 agonist ivuxolimab. This TCR came from an adult with an advanced solid tumor such as melanoma, head and neck, liver or kidney cancer. The CDR3 DNA is TGCAGCGTTTTGGAAGGGGGCCGTCCTGGAAACACTGAAGCTTTCTTT. This translates into CSVLEGGRPGNTEAFF.